These 26 T cell receptor beta chains came from one sample sequenced in a study of T cell repertoires in cytomegalovirus infection. Their antigen targets remain unknown. TCRdb re-derived calls from the reads in MiXCR, one entry per CDR3 protein. The data contain some 350,000 distinct CDR3 sequences, roughly 34% of them seen just once; the ten biggest clones take up 13%. This specimen was cultured PBMCs, taken from culture after CMV antigen stimulation. These receptors were obtained from a human donor in good health (CMV status not recorded). Some clones in this sample may be carry-over from other donors' samples.

This clonotype was observed once. J is TRBJ2-7 and V is TRBV5-1, with 7 nucleotides matching TRBD2. V lost 5 bases, J lost 3 bases, and 8 bases stayed unmatched. CDR3 size: 14 residues. The V gene's germline CDR1 is SGHRS and CDR2 YFSETQ. In DNA, the CDR3 is TGCGCCAGCAGGGGAGGGGTTGGAGGCTACGAGCAGTACTTC. This encodes CASRGGVGGYEQYF. The full variable domain, in which reference TRBV5-1 and TRBJ2-7 provide the parts outside the CDR3, is KAGVTQTPRYLIKTRGQQVTLSCSPISGHRSVSWYQQTPGQGLQFLFEYFSETQRNKGNFPGRFSGRQFSNSRSEMNVSTLELGDSALYLCASRGGVGGYEQYFGPGTRLTVT.

This chain links TRBV28 with TRBJ2-1, with 8 bases lining up with TRBD2. The CDR3 length is 15 residues. The ends lost 6 bases at V and 4 bases at J; junction bases unmatched: 8. Germline V gives CDR1 MDHEN, CDR2 SYDVKM. DNA for the CDR3: TGTGCCAGCAGGGGCGGAACTAGCGGTTACAATGAGCAGTTCTTC. Residues: CASRGGTSGYNEQFF. Full variable domain (rest looked up from reference TRBV28 and TRBJ2-1): DVKVTQSSRYLVKRTGEKVFLECVQDMDHENMFWYRQDPGLGLRLIYFSYDVKMKEKGDIPEGYSVSREKKERFSLILESASTNQTSMYLCASRGGTSGYNEQFFGPGTRLTVL.

In this sample, this clonotype turned up a few times. The chain recombines TRBV27 with TRBJ2-5; 7 nucleotides align to TRBD1. The CDR3 is made up of 14 amino acids. V was pared by 4 bases and J by 4 bases, with 6 bases of the junction left unmatched. Looked up from germline, CDR1 is MNHEY and CDR2 is SMNVEV (reference sequence). The CDR3 region is CASSSQGVGETQYF. CDR3 nucleotide sequence: TGTGCCAGCAGTTCCCAGGGGGTCGGAGAGACCCAGTACTTC.

V gene TRBV28 combines with J gene TRBJ2-1; TRBD2 matches 13 bases. The CDR3 sequence is 15 residues long. The V segment lost 5 bases and the J segment 6 bases; nucleotides outside the gene matches: 4. CDR1 is MDHEN and CDR2 is SYDVKM in the germline V gene. CDR3 residues: CASSPGTSGVNEQFF. The CDR3 DNA reads as TGTGCCAGCAGTCCCGGGACTAGCGGGGTCAATGAGCAGTTCTTC.

A single count supports this clonotype. The chain combines TRBV7-2 with TRBJ2-3; perhaps TRBD2 as D (5 bases). Trimming removed 1 base from V and 4 bases from J, with 15 bases in between. From germline, CDR1 is SGHTA and CDR2 FQGNSA. The CDR3 contains 16 residues. The CDR3 region is CASSLEAGRKADTQYF. DNA for the CDR3: TGTGCCAGCAGCTTAGAGGCTGGGAGAAAGGCAGATACGCAGTATTTT.

The genes are TRBV19 and TRBJ1-5; unclear D gene. In germline, CDR1 is LNHDA, CDR2 SQIVND (reference sequence). This CDR3 region has 13 residues. V lost 1 base, J lost 5 bases, and 6 bases lay in between. CDR3 bases: TGTGCCAGTAGTATAGTCTTGGATCAGCCCCAGCATTTT. This gives the protein CASSIVLDQPQHF.

The chain recombines TRBV12-3 or TRBV12-4 with TRBJ1-1; TRBD1 aligns across 8 bases. The CDR3 is 11 amino acids. The trim removed 6 bases at V and 7 bases at J, leaving 1 base unmatched. The DNA for the CDR3 is TGTGCCAGCAGAGACAGGGGTGAAGCTTTCTTT. Encoded protein: CASRDRGEAFF.

This clonotype appeared many times. The genes are TRBV7-2 and TRBJ1-3; D is unresolved. The length of the CDR3 is 14 residues. From germline, CDR1 is SGHTA and CDR2 FQGNSA. Between the trimmed V and J ends, which lost 3 bases and 4 bases, there was a span of 10 bases. This CDR3 is CASSLGVTGNTIYF. The CDR3 nucleotides read TGTGCCAGCAGCTTGGGTGTGACAGGAAACACCATATATTTT.

There are many counts of this clonotype. The chain links TRBV7-2 to TRBJ2-1, with 12 bases matching TRBD2. Germline V gene data show CDR1 as SGHTA and CDR2 as FQGNSA. There are 15 residues in the CDR3. The V segment lost 6 bases and the J segment 4 bases; nucleotides outside the gene matches: 4. CDR3 in DNA: TGTGCCAGCAGACCCGGACTAGCGGGATACAATGAGCAGTTCTTC. Its protein is CASRPGLAGYNEQFF.

A few counts support this clonotype. The chain employs TRBV5-8 and TRBJ2-1; tentative D call: TRBD2 (6 bases). CDR1 and CDR2 (germline): SGHTS, YDEGEE. The V gene lost 6 bases and the J gene lost 8 bases, with 21 bases spanning the gap. The CDR3 covers 15 residues. The CDR3 region is CASNPLGRERDEQFF. CDR3 coding DNA: TGTGCCAGCAACCCCTTGGGCCGGGAGAGGGATGAGCAGTTCTTC. Based on the CDR3 plus reference TRBV5-8 and TRBJ2-1, the full variable domain is EAGVTQSPTHLIKTRGQQATLRCSPISGHTSVYWYQQALGLGLQFLLWYDEGEERNRGNFPPRFSGRQFPNYSSELNVNALELEDSALYLCASNPLGRERDEQFFGPGTRLTVL.

There are a few counts of this clonotype. The rearrangement links TRBV6-2 or TRBV6-3 to TRBJ2-7; D is undetermined. This CDR3 comprises 15 residues. The germline V gene encodes CDR1 MNHEY and CDR2 SVGEGT. Trimming cost V 2 bases and J 4 bases, with 15 bases left between them. CDR3 nucleotides: TGTGCCAGCAGTTACGTCACCCGAACACTATACGAGCAGTACTTC. Translating it yields CASSYVTRTLYEQYF.

This clonotype was seen ten or more times. This chain uses TRBV6-1 with TRBJ2-2; D possibly corresponds to TRBD2 (7 bases). Germline values: CDR1 MNHNS, CDR2 SASEGT. Between the trimmed V and J ends, which lost 1 base and 0 bases, there was a span of 15 bases. The CDR3 loop spans 18 amino acids. The CDR3 sequence is CASSEEAGHLTNTGELFF. DNA for the CDR3: TGTGCCAGCAGTGAAGAAGCGGGACACTTAACGAACACCGGGGAGCTGTTTTTT.

The chain couples TRBV30 to TRBJ1-5, with 8 bases lining up with TRBD1. The CDR3 runs to 13 residues. After removal of 1 base from V and 7 bases from J, the junction contained 3 bases not matched to a gene. Germline loops: CDR1 GTSNPN, CDR2 SVGIG (reference sequence). The CDR3 DNA reads TGTGCCTGGAGTGCAGGGGGCGACCAGCCCCAGCATTTT. Residues: CAWSAGGDQPQHF.

This clonotype showed up just a few times. V usage is TRBV24-1 and J usage is TRBJ2-2, with TRBD1 identical over 8 bases. Germline CDR1 KGHDR, CDR2 SFDVKD. V lost 3 bases, J lost 7 bases, and 6 bases stayed unmatched. This CDR3 is 15 amino acids long. Here the CDR3 reads CATSDPRTGNGELFF. CDR3 in DNA: TGTGCCACCAGTGATCCGCGGACAGGGAACGGGGAGCTGTTTTTT.

V gene TRBV5-4 combines with J gene TRBJ1-1, with 9 bases matching TRBD1. Germline V lookup: CDR1 SGHNT, CDR2 YYREEE (reference sequence). CDR3 length equals 17 residues. Trimming cost V 1 base and J 1 base; bases outside gene matches: 8. The chain's CDR3 is CASSLKRQGVGNTEAFF. The CDR3 DNA reads TGTGCCAGCAGCTTGAAACGACAGGGGGTGGGGAACACTGAAGCTTTCTTT. The whole variable domain, filled in from reference TRBV5-4 and TRBJ1-1, reads ETGVTQSPTHLIKTRGQQVTLRCSSQSGHNTVSWYQQALGQGPQFIFQYYREEENGRGNFPPRFSGLQFPNYSSELNVNALELDDSALYLCASSLKRQGVGNTEAFFGQGTRLTVV.

This clonotype came up many times. The chain is built from TRBV7-2 and TRBJ2-3, with D hard to call. The V and J ends lost 2 bases and 2 bases respectively, with 14 bases between them. The CDR3 totals 16 residues. The germline V gene has CDR1 SGHTA and CDR2 FQGNSA. The DNA for the CDR3 is TGTGCCAGCAGCTTAAACGGCGGAGTAGTCACAGATACGCAGTATTTT. Protein product: CASSLNGGVVTDTQYF.

In its sample, this clonotype was seen a few times. V usage is TRBV7-2 and J usage is TRBJ2-3, with 9 bases that match TRBD1. CDR1 is SGHTA and CDR2 is FQGNSA in the germline V gene. V gave up 6 bases and J gave up 3 bases; unmatched junction bases: 10. The CDR3 spans 16 residues. In DNA, the CDR3 is TGTGCCAGCAGGAAGTCCGGGACAGGGTGGACAGATACGCAGTATTTT. Translation: CASRKSGTGWTDTQYF.

The chain employs TRBV11-3 and TRBJ1-4; D is unclear. The CDR3 length is 14 residues. The V and J ends lost 5 bases and 4 bases respectively, with 11 bases between them. CDR1 and CDR2 from the germline V gene are SGHNT and YENEEA. CDR3: CASSRAANNEKLFF. The CDR3 nucleotides read TGTGCCAGCAGCCGTGCGGCGAATAATGAAAAACTGTTTTTT.

There are a few counts of this clonotype. V is TRBV12-3 or TRBV12-4 and J is TRBJ2-3; D gene uncertain. The CDR3 is made up of 14 amino acids. V dropped 6 bases and J dropped 2 bases, with 12 bases sitting between them. The CDR3 protein is CASSDGQLTDTQYF. Written as DNA, the CDR3 is TGTGCCAGCAGCGACGGGCAGCTCACAGATACGCAGTATTTT.

The V call is TRBV19, the J call TRBJ1-1, with 8 bases identical to TRBD1. J was trimmed by 3 bases and V by 5 bases; bases with no gene match: 11. Germline assignment: CDR1 LNHDA and CDR2 SQIVND (reference sequence). The CDR3 extends over 16 amino acids. Here the CDR3 reads CASSLADRGRDTEAFF. The CDR3 bases are TGTGCCAGTAGTTTAGCAGACAGGGGTAGGGACACTGAAGCTTTCTTT.

This clonotype was recorded a few times. The chain combines TRBV12-3 or TRBV12-4 with TRBJ1-2, with no clear D. The CDR3 runs 15 residues. Trimming left V 0 bases short and J 6 bases short, with 14 bases between. The CDR3 region is CASSLATDRIDGYTF. CDR3 in DNA: TGTGCCAGCAGTTTAGCGACTGACCGAATAGATGGCTACACCTTC.

In this sample, this clonotype turned up a few times. The chain couples TRBV4-3 to TRBJ2-1; D remains unclear. The length of the CDR3 is 16 residues. V gave up 0 bases and J gave up 6 bases, with 15 bases separating them. Germline V gene data show CDR1 as LGHNA and CDR2 as YSLEER. CDR3 amino acids: CASSQDLGLAINEQFF. In DNA, the CDR3 is TGCGCCAGCAGCCAAGATCTCGGGCTTGCTATCAATGAGCAGTTCTTC.

This clonotype was counted once. V and J are TRBV11-1 and TRBJ2-5; no clear D. The germline V gene encodes CDR1 SGHAT and CDR2 FQDESV (reference sequence). The CDR3 loop spans 14 amino acids. Deletions cut 6 bases from V and 2 bases from J, with 13 bases between. The CDR3 DNA reads TGTGCCAGCAGGTGGGGTGGGCAGCAAGAGACCCAGTACTTC. It specifies CASRWGGQQETQYF.

This clonotype was detected a few times. The chain uses TRBV6-5 and TRBJ2-5; the match to TRBD2 covers 10 bases. Trimming at V came to 0 bases and at J to 3 bases, leaving 10 bases not matched to a gene. This CDR3 region has 18 residues. The germline V gene encodes CDR1 MNHEY and CDR2 SVGAGI. The chain's CDR3 is CASSYSFSAGGPKETQYF. CDR3 DNA sequence: TGTGCCAGCAGTTACTCCTTCTCAGCGGGAGGGCCGAAAGAGACCCAGTACTTC.

This clonotype appeared a few times. This chain connects TRBV24-1 to TRBJ1-5; unclear D gene. V lost 9 bases, J lost 2 bases, and 10 bases lay in between. The germline gives CDR1 KGHDR, CDR2 SFDVKD. The CDR3 runs to 13 residues. The CDR3 sequence: CATAGRGNQPQHF. The CDR3 bases are TGTGCCACCGCGGGGAGGGGCAATCAGCCCCAGCATTTT.

The CDR3 loop is CASSQYLGQNQPQHF. CDR3 DNA: TGTGCCAGCAGTCAATACCTAGGACAGAATCAGCCCCAGCATTTT. This rearrangement joins TRBV6-6 to TRBJ1-5; D is perhaps TRBD1 (6 bases). CDR3 length: 15 amino acids. The germline V gene has CDR1 MNHNY and CDR2 SVGAGI (reference sequence). The ends were cut back, 5 bases at V and 4 bases at J, with 15 bases in the middle.